Below are 30 T cell receptor beta chains sequenced from a single sample in a study of cytomegalovirus exposure and HLA in healthy donors. Both 60 Vbeta primers and 13 Jbeta primers went into the PCR. Generated by immunoSEQ multiplex PCR, the TCRdb table keeps only in-frame clones and is missing some. The table lists 45,000 to 65,000 clones, around 66% of them singletons. The material sequenced was PBMCs. The receptor source for this set is a man aged 18 to 29 in good health and CMV-seronegative.

V and J are TRBV7-2 and TRBJ1-5, with D possibly being TRBD1 (5 bases). This CDR3 has 13 amino acids. Trimming left V 5 bases short and J 4 bases short, with 9 bases between. Germline V CDR1 and CDR2: SGHTA, FQGNSA. For the CDR3, the DNA is TGTGCCAGCAGCATGACAGATAATCAGCCCCAGCATTTT. It specifies CASSMTDNQPQHF.

Only a few counts were recorded for this clone. This chain uses TRBV6-1 with TRBJ2-1; unclear D gene. The CDR3 is 15 amino acids. V was trimmed by 2 bases and J by 3 bases, leaving 11 bases between them. CDR1 and CDR2 (germline): MNHNS, SASEGT. The DNA for the CDR3 is TGTGCCAGCAGTGAAATCCTTAGCTTCTACAATGAGCAGTTCTTC. Translating it yields CASSEILSFYNEQFF.

V gene TRBV29-1 combines with J gene TRBJ1-1; D possibly corresponds to TRBD1 (5 bases). Trimming cost V 3 bases and J 10 bases, with 12 bases left between them. Germline CDR1 SQVTM, CDR2 ANQGSEA. This CDR3 spans 11 amino acids. CDR3 amino acids: CSVDGARTAFF. The CDR3 DNA sequence: TGCAGCGTTGATGGGGCCAGGACAGCTTTCTTT.

The J gene is TRBJ1-4, the V gene TRBV7-4, with 8 bases fitting TRBD1. V shed 2 bases and J 12 bases; nucleotides not matched to a gene: 8. The germline V gene has CDR1 SGHVT and CDR2 SQSDAQ. The CDR3 length is 14 residues. CDR3 loop: CASSLKRDRLELFF. The CDR3, as DNA: TGTGCCAGCAGCTTAAAGAGGGACAGGTTGGAACTGTTTTTT.

This clone has only a few counts. This chain links TRBV7-8 with TRBJ2-1, with TRBD1 matching 7 bases. V trimming: 0 bases; J trimming: 8 bases; junction bases outside the gene matches: 10. CDR3 length equals 16 residues. CDR1 SGHVS and CDR2 FQNEAQ come from the germline V gene. The CDR3 nucleotides are TGTGCCAGCAGCTTAGCAGGGGGACAGATTAGCTATGAGCAGTTCTTC. Its translation is CASSLAGGQISYEQFF.

The gene calls are TRBV6-1 and TRBJ2-5, with 9 bases that match TRBD1. Germline CDR1 is MNHNS and CDR2 is SASEGT. The CDR3 spans 15 residues. V lost 6 bases to trimming and J lost 3 bases; unmatched junction nucleotides: 8. The CDR3 DNA is TGTGCCAGCAGCGGGGGACAGGGTTGGGAAGAGACCCAGTACTTC. Translation: CASSGGQGWEETQYF.

In its sample, this clone was seen a few times. V and J are TRBV19 and TRBJ1-4; no firm D call. This CDR3 region has 12 residues. CDR1 and CDR2 (germline): LNHDA, SQIVND (reference sequence). V lost 3 bases to trimming and J lost 7 bases, with 6 bases between them. CDR3 bases: TGTGCCAGTAGTATTCGGGGTGAAAAACTGTTTTTT. It is translated as CASSIRGEKLFF.

This chain joins TRBV6-6 and TRBJ1-1; D not resolved. This CDR3 region has 12 residues. Germline values: CDR1 MNHNY, CDR2 SVGAGI (reference sequence). Trimming pared 4 bases from V and 4 bases from J, leaving 7 bases between. CDR3 nucleotide sequence: TGTGCCAGCAGTTTAGTCGGCACTGAAGCTTTCTTT. It codes for CASSLVGTEAFF.

The chain is built from TRBV30 and TRBJ2-2, with a tentative D call TRBD1 (5 bases). Germline V gene sequence: CDR1 GTSNPN, CDR2 SVGIG (reference sequence). The CDR3 covers 15 residues. V was pared by 5 bases and J by 7 bases, with 20 bases between. CDR3 coding DNA: TGTGCCTGGGGGGCTCTTGGGGTACGGAGCGGGGAGCTGTTTTTT. As protein: CAWGALGVRSGELFF.

The chain recombines TRBV25-1 with TRBJ2-5, with 13 bases aligning to TRBD2. In germline, CDR1 is MGHDK, CDR2 SYGVNS. The CDR3 contains 16 residues. Trimming removed 4 bases from V and 5 bases from J; junction bases left unmatched: 7. CDR3 DNA: TGTGCCAGCAGTGTAGGACTAGCGGGAGTGGTGGAGACCCAGTACTTC. This codes for CASSVGLAGVVETQYF.

For the CDR3, the DNA is TGTGCCAGCAGAACAGTCCTTCATAATTCACCCCTCCACTTT. It yields the protein CASRTVLHNSPLHF. This chain uses TRBV28 with TRBJ1-6; D ambiguous. Germline V lookup: CDR1 MDHEN, CDR2 SYDVKM. V lost 6 bases to trimming and J lost 5 bases, with 11 bases between them. This CDR3 has 14 residues. Full variable domain (remainder filled in from reference TRBV28 and TRBJ1-6): DVKVTQSSRYLVKRTGEKVFLECVQDMDHENMFWYRQDPGLGLRLIYFSYDVKMKEKGDIPEGYSVSREKKERFSLILESASTNQTSMYLCASRTVLHNSPLHFGNGTRLTVT.

This clone has more than one count but fewer than ten. The chain couples TRBV7-2 to TRBJ2-6; 13 nucleotides agree with TRBD2. Germline-derived CDR1 and CDR2 are SGHTA and FQGNSA. V gave up 1 base and J gave up 4 bases; unmatched junction bases: 4. The CDR3 has 18 residues. The CDR3 spells CASSLVLAGGVGANVLTF. The CDR3 DNA follows: TGTGCCAGCAGCTTAGTACTAGCGGGAGGGGTAGGGGCCAACGTCCTGACTTTC. Full variable domain (remainder filled in from reference TRBV7-2 and TRBJ2-6): GAGVSQSPSNKVTEKGKDVELRCDPISGHTALYWYRQSLGQGLEFLIYFQGNSAPDKSGLPSDRFSAERTGGSVSTLTIQRTQQEDSAVYLCASSLVLAGGVGANVLTFGAGSRLTVL.

CDR3 DNA: TGTGCCAGCTCCTTATTGAGGTGGAACACTGAAGCTTTCTTT. This codes for CASSLLRWNTEAFF. The V and J genes are TRBV28 and TRBJ1-1; D is unresolved. V lost 8 bases, J lost 1 base, and 14 bases lay in between. CDR1 is MDHEN, CDR2 SYDVKM, per germline. The CDR3 covers 14 residues.

The chain links TRBV9 to TRBJ2-7, with 9 bases identical to TRBD2. J gave up 6 bases and V 5 bases, and 12 bases lay outside the gene matches. The CDR3 is made up of 15 amino acids. Germline loops: CDR1 SGDLS, CDR2 YYNGEE. As DNA, the CDR3 is TGTGCCAGCAGTGTTACCGGGACTAGCAATAGCGAGCAGTACTTC. Residues: CASSVTGTSNSEQYF.

The genes are TRBV4-2 and TRBJ2-3; 7 nucleotides agree with TRBD2. Germline CDR1 and CDR2: LGHNA and YNFKEQ. CDR3 size: 15 residues. V dropped 4 bases and J dropped 0; count of bases not matched to a gene: 4. Here the CDR3 reads CASSPTAGSTDTQYF. CDR3 coding DNA: TGTGCCAGCAGCCCCACAGCGGGAAGCACAGATACGCAGTATTTT.

The V gene is TRBV15, the J gene TRBJ2-7, with TRBD2 as a possible D gene (6 bases). V shed 5 bases and J shed 5 bases, with 16 bases lying between them. Looked up from germline, CDR1 is LNHNV and CDR2 is YYDKDF (reference sequence). This CDR3 is built from 14 residues. The chain's CDR3 is CATSGGVGLDEQYF. CDR3 nucleotides: TGTGCCACCAGCGGCGGTGTGGGACTGGACGAGCAGTACTTC.

V is TRBV10-2 and J is TRBJ1-2; no firm D call. There are 16 residues in the CDR3. With 4 bases removed from V and 4 bases from J, the gap between germline ends came to 19 bases. CDR1 is WSHSY, CDR2 SAAADI, per germline. CDR3 nucleotide sequence: TGCGCCAGCAGTGGTACAACCGGGAGTTCAGGCTATGGCTACACCTTC. It encodes CASSGTTGSSGYGYTF.

The chain links TRBV5-8 to TRBJ2-7; 7 bases fit TRBD1. CDR1 is SGHTS and CDR2 is YDEGEE in the germline V gene. The CDR3 length is 17 residues. V was clipped by 4 bases and J by 2 bases; unmatched bases: 15. CDR3 protein: CASSRGPRGLGAYEQYF. The CDR3 DNA sequence: TGTGCCAGCAGCAGAGGGCCCAGGGGGTTAGGGGCCTACGAGCAGTACTTC.

The rearrangement joins TRBV28 to TRBJ2-7; D might be TRBD2 (5 bases). Trimming stripped 5 bases from V and 3 bases from J, with 14 bases between. Germline CDR1 MDHEN, CDR2 SYDVKM. CDR3 size: 14 residues. DNA of the CDR3: TGTGCCAGCAGTACCCTATCGGGAAGCTACGAGCAGTACTTC. Protein product: CASSTLSGSYEQYF.

This rearrangement joins TRBV2 to TRBJ2-1; D not resolved. The V end lost 6 bases, the J end lost 3 bases, and 9 bases lay between the germline ends. CDR3 length equals 13 residues. Germline-derived CDR1 and CDR2 are SNHLY and FYNNEI. The CDR3: CASSRGGYNEQFF. In nucleotides, the CDR3 is TGTGCCAGCAGCAGAGGTGGCTACAATGAGCAGTTCTTC.

The chain combines TRBV28 with TRBJ1-4; unclear D gene. CDR3 length equals 15 residues. Germline assignment: CDR1 MDHEN and CDR2 SYDVKM. Deletions cut 4 bases from V and 4 bases from J, with 13 bases between. This CDR3 reads CASSSPHGSNEKLFF. In DNA form, the CDR3 reads TGTGCCAGCAGTTCGCCTCACGGGAGTAATGAAAAACTGTTTTTT.

CDR3 sequence reads: CASRQDSGLSPLHF. CDR3 nucleotides: TGTGCCAGCAGACAGGACAGTGGGCTTTCACCCCTCCACTTT. This rearrangement joins TRBV7-2 to TRBJ1-6, with D maybe TRBD1 (6 bases). Germline V gives CDR1 SGHTA, CDR2 FQGNSA. The V end was cut by 6 bases, the J end by 9 bases, with 15 bases between. This CDR3 region has 14 residues.

This clone was observed a handful of times. The rearrangement joins TRBV6-5 to TRBJ2-5; D unresolved. CDR3 length equals 11 residues. V was clipped by 6 bases and J by 4 bases, with 6 bases between them. CDR1 and CDR2 (germline): MNHEY, SVGAGI. The DNA of the CDR3 is TGTGCCAGCAGACAACGAGAGACCCAGTACTTC. It specifies CASRQRETQYF.

The sample holds one count of this clone. The CDR3 is CASSGQIAGASNEQFF. The CDR3 DNA reads TGTGCCAGCAGTGGTCAGATAGCGGGAGCTAGCAATGAGCAGTTCTTC. The V gene is TRBV2, the J gene TRBJ2-1; 9 nucleotides align to TRBD2. CDR1 and CDR2 (germline): SNHLY, FYNNEI. The V gene end was trimmed by 4 bases and the J gene end by 6 bases; junction bases not matched to a gene: 10. The CDR3 sequence is 16 residues long.

This chain joins TRBV29-1 and TRBJ1-5; 7 bases align to TRBD1. The CDR3 extends over 13 amino acids. J lost 6 bases, V lost 7 bases, and 9 bases had no gene match. CDR1 is SQVTM and CDR2 is ANQGSEA in the germline V gene. The CDR3 DNA reads as TGCAGCGCCGCCCGGGACAGCGGTCAGCCCCAGCATTTT. It is translated as CSAARDSGQPQHF.

V usage is TRBV2 and J usage is TRBJ1-1; a possible D gene is TRBD1 (6 bases). Germline V CDR1 and CDR2: SNHLY, FYNNEI. CDR3 size: 13 residues. V was cut by 6 bases and J by 4 bases, with 12 bases left in between. As DNA, the CDR3 is TGTGCCAGCAGACAGGGAATCGGCACTGAAGCTTTCTTT. Translated: CASRQGIGTEAFF.

This clone was detected only a few times. The chain carries TRBV2 and TRBJ1-5; 7 bases map to TRBD1. With V trimmed by 3 bases and J by 2 bases, 7 bases remained unmatched. This CDR3 region has 16 residues. Germline V CDR1 and CDR2: SNHLY, FYNNEI. The CDR3 loop reads CASSDRQGLGNQPQHF. CDR3 DNA: TGTGCCAGCAGTGATAGACAGGGTTTAGGCAATCAGCCCCAGCATTTT.

The rearrangement uses TRBV5-1 and TRBJ2-3; 7 bases match TRBD1. This CDR3 is 15 amino acids long. Looked up from germline, CDR1 is SGHRS and CDR2 is YFSETQ. Losses at the gene ends were 0 bases for V and 4 bases for J; bases not matched to a gene: 5. CDR3 in amino acids: CASSLEGARADTQYF. The DNA of the CDR3 is TGCGCCAGCAGCTTGGAGGGGGCTCGGGCAGATACGCAGTATTTT.

This clone was seen a single time. The V call is TRBV4-2, the J call TRBJ2-1; 9 bases fit TRBD2. Germline V gene lookup returns CDR1 LGHNA and CDR2 YNFKEQ. The CDR3 has 17 residues. J lost 12 bases, V lost 0 bases, and 15 bases had no gene match. The CDR3 loop reads CASSQDRGGRAYNGQFF. For the CDR3, the DNA is TGTGCCAGCAGCCAAGATCGAGGCGGGAGGGCCTACAACGGGCAGTTCTTC.

CDR3 coding DNA: TGCGCCAGCAGCTTCGTCGGACAGGGGACTGAAGCTTTCTTT. The encoded protein is CASSFVGQGTEAFF. This chain links TRBV5-1 with TRBJ1-1; TRBD1 agrees at 9 bases. Looked up from germline, CDR1 is SGHRS and CDR2 is YFSETQ. Trimming cost V 2 bases and J 5 bases; bases outside gene matches: 4. The CDR3 is 14 amino acids. The whole variable domain, filled in from reference TRBV5-1 and TRBJ1-1, reads KAGVTQTPRYLIKTRGQQVTLSCSPISGHRSVSWYQQTPGQGLQFLFEYFSETQRNKGNFPGRFSGRQFSNSRSEMNVSTLELGDSALYLCASSFVGQGTEAFFGQGTRLTVV.